This is a list of T cell receptor beta chains from one sample in a study of blood T cell repertoires in COVID-19. TCRdb keeps only in-frame clones here, not all; method: immunoSEQ multiplex PCR. The sample records around 250,000 clones, around 80% being singletons. The material sequenced was peripheral blood. The receptors were gathered from a man aged 40-50 years with active or convalescent COVID-19. Each CDR3 is given with its conserved first and last residue. A D gene is named only where the DNA matches it firmly. Size is stated for part of the rows, as once, few or many counts, or as a class when the clone is expanded.

D gene,CDR3 length,J gene,V gene,clone size,CDR3 DNA,CDR3 protein
TRBD1,14,TRBJ2-7,TRBV6-5,once,TGTGCCAGCAGAGAGACAGGGGTAGGCTACGAGCAGTACTTC,CASRETGVGYEQYF
TRBD2,16,TRBJ2-1,TRBV3-1/TRBV3-2,NA,TGTGCCAGCAGCCAGGATACGGGGGGTTCCTACAATGAGCAGTTCTTC,CASSQDTGGSYNEQFF
TRBD1,14,TRBJ1-5,TRBV25-1,NA,TGTGCCAGCAGTGATAAGGGGGCCGGTCAGCCCCAGCATTTT,CASSDKGAGQPQHF
NA,13,TRBJ1-3,TRBV6-5,NA,TGTGCCAGTCGAGAGAGCTCTGGAAACACCATATATTTT,CASRESSGNTIYF
NA,15,TRBJ2-1,TRBV10-1,NA,TGCGCCAGCAGTGAGCCCGGACAGCCCTACAATGAGCAGTTCTTC,CASSEPGQPYNEQFF
TRBD2,17,TRBJ2-2,TRBV27,NA,TGTGCCAGCAGTCCCCTAAGGGGCGGGGGGAGGACCGGGGAGCTGTTTTTT,CASSPLRGGGRTGELFF
NA,13,TRBJ1-1,TRBV28,NA,TGTGCCAGCAGGGAGGGAGGTCGGACTGAAGCTTTCTTT,CASREGGRTEAFF
TRBD1,14,TRBJ1-5,TRBV20-1,NA,TGCAGTGCTAGTCTTCTTGACAGGGTTCAGCCCCAGCATTTT,CSASLLDRVQPQHF
TRBD1,15,TRBJ1-1,TRBV19,NA,TGTGCCAGTACCGGGACAGGGGCCGTGAACACTGAAGCTTTCTTT,CASTGTGAVNTEAFF
NA,12,TRBJ2-2,TRBV9,NA,TGTGCCAGCAGCGTATTAACCGGGGAGCTGTTTTTT,CASSVLTGELFF
TRBD1,16,TRBJ1-5,TRBV5-5,NA,TGTGCCAGCAGCCGTGGACAGGGGAATAGCAATCAGCCCCAGCATTTT,CASSRGQGNSNQPQHF
NA,15,TRBJ2-2,TRBV9,NA,TGTGCCAGCAGCGTAGGTTTCGCGAACACCGGGGAGCTGTTTTTT,CASSVGFANTGELFF
NA,15,TRBJ1-2,TRBV29-1,NA,TGCAGCGTTGAAAGTACGGCCAGGAACGTTGGTGGCTACACCTTC,CSVESTARNVGGYTF
NA,14,TRBJ1-1,TRBV9,few,TGTGCCAGCAGCGTAGAACGGTGGAACACTGAAGCTTTCTTT,CASSVERWNTEAFF
NA,16,TRBJ2-2,TRBV11-1,NA,TGTGCCAGCAGCTTAGCGGCAGGGTCGAACACCGGGGAGCTGTTTTTT,CASSLAAGSNTGELFF
TRBD1,15,TRBJ1-5,TRBV18,once,TGTGCCAGCTCAGAGACAGGGGGCGGCAATCAGCCCCAGCATTTT,CASSETGGGNQPQHF
TRBD1,15,TRBJ2-2,TRBV2,NA,TGTGCCAGCAGCGCGGACAGGCCCCCCACCGGGGAGCTGTTTTTT,CASSADRPPTGELFF
TRBD1,15,TRBJ1-1,TRBV30,NA,TGTGCCTGGAGTTCGGGACAGGGGTGGAACACTGAAGCTTTCTTT,CAWSSGQGWNTEAFF
TRBD1,16,TRBJ1-4,TRBV7-2,NA,TGTGCCAGCACCCCCGCTCCCGGGACAGATTATGAAAAACTGTTTTTT,CASTPAPGTDYEKLFF
NA,13,TRBJ1-1,TRBV19,NA,TGTGCCACATCGACGGGGGGGCAAACTGAAGCTTTCTTT,CATSTGGQTEAFF
NA,14,TRBJ1-5,TRBV16,NA,TGTGCCACCCAGGAGGATTTTAGCAATCAGCCCCAGCATTTT,CATQEDFSNQPQHF
NA,15,TRBJ2-7,TRBV9,NA,TGTGCCAGCAGCCCTAGTAGGGGTACCTCCTACGAGCAGTACTTC,CASSPSRGTSYEQYF
TRBD1,14,TRBJ1-2,TRBV28,NA,TGTGCCAGCACTCGCCCCGCAGGGGGGAGAGGCTACACCTTC,CASTRPAGGRGYTF
TRBD2,15,TRBJ2-3,TRBV5-4,NA,TGTGCCAGCAGCTCCGGACTAGCGATCACAGATACGCAGTATTTT,CASSSGLAITDTQYF
TRBD2,14,TRBJ2-7,TRBV28,NA,TGTGCCAGCCAATGGGGGGGGAGCTCCTACGAGCAGTACTTC,CASQWGGSSYEQYF